The rows below give T cell receptor beta chains drawn from one sample of a study. TCRdb passed the 5' RACE reads through MiXCR, listing each CDR3 protein once. Here the sample spans around 11,000 distinct CDR3 sequences, 40% to 55% being singletons. Sequencing was carried out using tumor-infiltrating naive CD4+ T cells sorted from the breast tumor. These receptors all come from a female donor with breast cancer. Both conserved end residues are part of each CDR3.

TRBJ2-1 | TRBV6-5 | CASSFERDVYNEQFF
TRBJ1-1 | TRBV15 | CATSRDTAGTEAFF
TRBJ1-1 | TRBV27 | CASSLFSRQSEAFF
TRBJ2-5 | TRBV7-2 | CASSGQGKVGETQYF
TRBJ1-2 | TRBV10-3 | CAISAEYNYGYTF
TRBJ1-4 | TRBV5-1 | CASSSQGANEKLFF
TRBJ2-3 | TRBV7-6 | CASSLLDAGTDTQYF
TRBJ2-3 | TRBV7-9 | CASSRQTAQYF
TRBJ2-1 | TRBV5-1 | CASSSMAGTGEQFF
TRBJ1-1 | TRBV7-2 | CASSFNWEGTEAFF
TRBJ2-2 | TRBV4-3 | CASSQRSGAGGELFF
TRBJ2-7 | TRBV4-2 | CASSQDKGAYYEQYF
TRBJ2-1 | TRBV5-1 | CASSLAGVGTEQFF
TRBJ2-4 | TRBV20-1 | CSARTGSKNIQYF
TRBJ2-5 | TRBV11-3 | CASSYTGHEGETQYF
TRBJ2-5 | TRBV4-1 | CASSQEGGETQYF
TRBJ1-2 | TRBV24-1 | CATSDDWSGYTF
TRBJ1-4 | TRBV6-6 | CASMTDSEEKLFF
TRBJ2-5 | TRBV12-3/TRBV12-4 | CASSQGETQYF
TRBJ2-3 | TRBV5-6 | CASSPTGWTDTQYF
TRBJ2-2 | TRBV7-2 | CASSLGTGPSNTGELFF
TRBJ2-1 | TRBV20-1 | CSADIILAGGGNEQFF
TRBJ2-7 | TRBV6-5 | CARPSGTAAYEQYF
TRBJ2-6 | TRBV28 | CASTRQGFHSGANVLTF
TRBJ2-1 | TRBV28 | CASSLLGSGYNEQFF
TRBJ2-5 | TRBV7-2 | CASSSLETQYF
TRBJ2-1 | TRBV6-2/TRBV6-3 | CASSPHSGYNEQFF
TRBJ1-6 | TRBV20-1 | CSASLRTALDPPLHF
TRBJ1-2 | TRBV7-2 | CASRPPGQGYGYTF
TRBJ1-2 | TRBV30 | CAWSVLEGYTF
TRBJ2-1 | TRBV6-2/TRBV6-3 | CASSWSGKSSANNEQFF